A selection of T cell receptor beta chains follows, all from one sample in a study of blood T cell repertoires in COVID-19. Clones were sequenced by immunoSEQ multiplex PCR, and TCRdb holds only the in-frame ones, with some missing. The sample carries around 230,000 clones, approximately 78% recorded once. The sample comprised peripheral blood. The receptors were gathered from a woman aged 60-75 years with active or convalescent COVID-19. Both conserved end residues are part of each CDR3. The order of the fields is CDR3 length, J gene, V gene, CDR3 protein.

15 TRBJ1-3 TRBV5-8 CASSLDKGTGNTIYF
18 TRBJ1-4 TRBV21-1 CASSILTEPFPTNEKLFF
13 TRBJ1-2 TRBV15 CATSREGGYGYTF
12 TRBJ2-7 TRBV7-2 CASSRGTYEQYF
14 TRBJ2-3 TRBV18 CASSPDQAGDTQYF
17 TRBJ2-3 TRBV2 CASTTGGLAGGTDTQYF
13 TRBJ2-3 TRBV18 CASSPSLADTQYF
15 TRBJ1-3 TRBV6-5 CASSRQGAPGNTIYF
13 TRBJ2-7 TRBV3-1/TRBV3-2 CASSQGRGYEQYF
15 TRBJ1-4 TRBV9 CASSPRQGFNEKLFF
14 TRBJ2-7 TRBV2 CASRSTSGVSEQYF
13 TRBJ2-5 TRBV7-9 CASSRAGGETQYF
15 TRBJ1-6 TRBV5-1 CASSLEGGAHSPLHF
15 TRBJ2-1 TRBV27 CASSPAGGQYNEQFF
14 TRBJ2-2 TRBV20-1 CSASSPLGTGELFF
16 TRBJ2-3 TRBV7-9 CASSLAGTSGRDTQYF
19 TRBJ1-6 TRBV23-1 CASSQEPGHVNSYNSPLHF
17 TRBJ2-1 TRBV13 CASSRLGGRTAYNEQFF
15 TRBJ1-4 TRBV9 CASSVRGRNHEKLFF
14 TRBJ1-1 TRBV5-1 CASSRGPSNTEAFF
18 TRBJ2-2 TRBV5-1 CASSLGTSGAKITGELFF
17 TRBJ1-2 TRBV19 CASSNTDRLSSNYGYTF
12 TRBJ1-6 TRBV5-4 CASSFQSSPLHF
12 TRBJ2-5 TRBV7-9 CASSPTVETQYF
14 TRBJ2-5 TRBV18 CASSRTGSQETQYF
16 TRBJ2-3 TRBV6-5 CASSYSGGASTDTQYF
13 TRBJ2-2 TRBV7-2 CASSVQGTGELFF
13 TRBJ1-2 TRBV6-5 CASSQYVAEGYTF
16 TRBJ2-7 TRBV7-8 CASSLVAQGGAYEQYF
12 TRBJ2-7 TRBV6-2/TRBV6-3 CASSPGIGGQYF
14 TRBJ1-6 TRBV7-3 CASSEGHNNSPLHF
13 TRBJ2-7 TRBV3-1/TRBV3-2 CASSQRGPYEQYF
13 TRBJ1-1 TRBV30 CAWSPQGAGEAFF
16 TRBJ1-1 TRBV27 CASSLSGGLGNTEAFF
15 TRBJ2-1 TRBV5-1 CASSSLTSGYNEQFF
17 TRBJ2-1 TRBV18 CASSPPTGTSGDNEQFF
13 TRBJ1-4 TRBV30 CAWSVRGGEKLFF
13 TRBJ2-1 TRBV4-1 CASSQVMRDEQFF
13 TRBJ1-4 TRBV6-6 CASSRGTNEKLFF
14 TRBJ1-4 TRBV18 CASSPDQGTEKLFF
15 TRBJ2-7 TRBV2 CASRGPGRGGYEQYF
13 TRBJ2-7 TRBV12-3/TRBV12-4 CASSLNRGYEQYF